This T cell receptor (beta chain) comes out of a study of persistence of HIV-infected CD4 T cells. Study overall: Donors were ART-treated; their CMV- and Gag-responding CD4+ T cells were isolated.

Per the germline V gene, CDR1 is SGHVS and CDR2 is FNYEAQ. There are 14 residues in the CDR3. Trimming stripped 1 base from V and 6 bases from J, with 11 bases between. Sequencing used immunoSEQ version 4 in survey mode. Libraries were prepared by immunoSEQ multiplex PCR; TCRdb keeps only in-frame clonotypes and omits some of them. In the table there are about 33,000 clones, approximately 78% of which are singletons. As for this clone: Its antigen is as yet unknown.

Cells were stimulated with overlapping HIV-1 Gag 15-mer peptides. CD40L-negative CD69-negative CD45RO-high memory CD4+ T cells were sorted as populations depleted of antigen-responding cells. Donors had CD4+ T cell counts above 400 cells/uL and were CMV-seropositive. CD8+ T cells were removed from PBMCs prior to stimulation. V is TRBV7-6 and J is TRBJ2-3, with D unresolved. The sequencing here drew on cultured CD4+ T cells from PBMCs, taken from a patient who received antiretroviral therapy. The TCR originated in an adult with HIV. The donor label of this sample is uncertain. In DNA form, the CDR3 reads TGTGCCAGCAGCTTAGATTATGGTGTGGATACGCAGTATTTT. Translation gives CASSLDYGVDTQYF.